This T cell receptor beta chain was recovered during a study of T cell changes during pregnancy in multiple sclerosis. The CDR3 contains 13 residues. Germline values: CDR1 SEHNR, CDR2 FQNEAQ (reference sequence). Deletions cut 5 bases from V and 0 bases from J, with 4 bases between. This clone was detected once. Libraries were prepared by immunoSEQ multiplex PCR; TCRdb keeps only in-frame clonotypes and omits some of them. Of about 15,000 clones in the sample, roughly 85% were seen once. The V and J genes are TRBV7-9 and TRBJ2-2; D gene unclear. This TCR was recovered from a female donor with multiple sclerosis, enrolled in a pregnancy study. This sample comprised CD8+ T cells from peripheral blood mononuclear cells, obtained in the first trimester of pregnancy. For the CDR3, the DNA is TGTGCCAGCAGCCAAACGAACACCGGGGAGCTGTTTTTT. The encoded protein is CASSQTNTGELFF.